Below, one T cell receptor (beta chain) is given with its context. The sample comes from a study of blood T cells in healthy people across ages. Germline loops: CDR1 KGHSH, CDR2 LQKENI. The CDR3 sequence is 13 residues long. Sample-barcoded 5' priming and a J-beta primer mix drove a second PCR of about 6 to 11 cycles. TCRdb fed the 5' RACE reads into MiXCR, producing one record per CDR3 protein. The sample includes about 1.7 million distinct CDR3 sequences, 25% to 30% of them seen just once. Per-sample yields of isolated PBMCs were at least 7 million. The chain combines TRBV18 with TRBJ2-4, with D perhaps given as TRBD1 or TRBD2 (5 bases each). The J call could be wrong; TRBJ2-7 is a better fit for the DNA end. The receptor was isolated from a woman younger than 45 in good health. Sequencing used blood. The chain's CDR3 is CASSRVLGDEQYF. CDR3 nucleotides: TGTGCCAGCTCACGAGTCTTGGGGGACGAGCAGTACTTC.